The 8 T cell receptor beta chains given below trace back to one sample, sequenced in a study of shared clonotypes between healthy human individuals. The table came from immunoSEQ multiplex PCR; TCRdb's copy has only in-frame clones and leaves some out. The sample has some 2.3 million clones, roughly 93% seen once. The sequenced material came from naive CD4+ T cells from PBMCs. The subset was: CD45RA+ positively selected. The receptors here all came from a man between 18 and 29 years old in good health. Some clones in this sample may be carry-over from other donors' samples.

V is TRBV11-2 and J is TRBJ2-5, with D uncertain. V dropped 0 bases and J dropped 5 bases, with 10 bases sitting between them. The germline gives CDR1 SGHAT, CDR2 FQNNGV. This CDR3 has 14 amino acids. The CDR3 reads CASSLERYRETQYF. CDR3 sequence (DNA): TGTGCCAGCAGCTTAGAGAGGTATAGGGAGACCCAGTACTTC.

This clone is a singleton in its sample. CDR3 residues: CASSPRQGATTNEKLFF. The CDR3 DNA sequence: TGCGCCAGCAGCCCCCGACAGGGGGCTACAACTAATGAAAAACTGTTTTTT. V usage is TRBV5-1 and J usage is TRBJ1-4, with 10 bases fitting TRBD1. J was trimmed by 0 bases and V by 4 bases; bases with no gene match: 6. Germline CDR1 is SGHRS and CDR2 is YFSETQ. The CDR3 length is 17 residues.

This chain connects TRBV15 to TRBJ1-2; D remains unclear. CDR1 and CDR2 from the germline V gene are LNHNV and YYDKDF (reference sequence). Deletions cut 1 base from V and 4 bases from J, with 13 bases between. This CDR3 has 15 amino acids. The DNA of the CDR3 is TGTGCCACCAGCAGAGTGGCCAGCGAGCCCTATGGCTACACCTTC. Translation: CATSRVASEPYGYTF.

V usage is TRBV7-9 and J usage is TRBJ1-5; D possibly corresponds to TRBD1 (5 bases). The CDR3 is made up of 13 amino acids. Trimming took off 1 base at V and 7 bases at J, with 8 bases between the two ends. CDR1 is SEHNR and CDR2 is FQNEAQ in the germline V gene (reference sequence). Here the CDR3 reads CASSLVGEQPQHF. CDR3 DNA: TGTGCCAGCAGCTTAGTGGGGGAGCAGCCCCAGCATTTT.

The chain recombines TRBV2 with TRBJ2-7; the D is unclear. Trimming removed 0 bases at V and 3 bases at J, with 9 bases between. The CDR3 loop spans 14 amino acids. Germline V gene sequence: CDR1 SNHLY, CDR2 FYNNEI. The DNA of the CDR3 is TGTGCCAGCAGTGAAGCGAGGTATAGCTACGAGCAGTACTTC. As protein: CASSEARYSYEQYF.

This clone appeared once. This CDR3 is also generated by other DNA sequences in the sample. The chain is built from TRBV5-1 and TRBJ2-7; 7 bases align to TRBD2. The V gene end was trimmed by 1 base and the J gene end by 2 bases; junction bases not matched to a gene: 3. CDR1 and CDR2 from the germline V gene are SGHRS and YFSETQ. CDR3 size: 14 residues. The CDR3 region has the DNA TGCGCCAGCAGCTTGCTAGCGGTTACCTACGAGCAGTACTTC. The encoded protein is CASSLLAVTYEQYF.

The CDR3 bases are TGTGCCAGCAGGTCGACCGGGACTAGAGCAGATACGCAGTATTTT. As protein: CASRSTGTRADTQYF. V usage is TRBV28 and J usage is TRBJ2-3; TRBD2 matches 8 bases. Germline V gives CDR1 MDHEN, CDR2 SYDVKM. The V gene end was trimmed by 6 bases and the J gene end by 4 bases; junction bases not matched to a gene: 9. This CDR3 comprises 15 residues.

Here the CDR3 reads CASSPTPLSNQPQHF. For the CDR3, the DNA is TGTGCCAGCAGCCCGACACCTTTGAGCAATCAGCCCCAGCATTTT. J is TRBJ1-5 and V is TRBV7-3; no reliable D call. The CDR3 consists of 15 residues. V lost 5 bases and J lost 1, with 12 bases in between. The germline V gene encodes CDR1 SGHTA and CDR2 FQGTGA.